This T cell receptor beta chain derives from a study of cytomegalovirus exposure and HLA in healthy donors. General study findings and limits: With further analysis later on, most CMV-associated TCR beta chains appeared HLA-restricted.

This CDR3 has 14 amino acids. V shed 5 bases, J shed 4 bases, and the junction held 6 bases outside the gene matches. Germline V gene sequence: CDR1 SGHDT, CDR2 YYEEEE. PCR used 60 Vbeta primers and 13 Jbeta primers. Some clones are missing from TCRdb's copy, which holds only in-frame ones; the method was immunoSEQ multiplex PCR. The sample consists of 110,000 or so clones, under 85% of them appearing once. Regarding this clone: Its antigen is still unknown.

V and J are TRBV5-6 and TRBJ1-5, with TRBD1 matching 7 bases. The sequencing sample was made of PBMCs. The sequence was obtained from a woman in her forties or fifties in good health and CMV-seropositive. The CDR3 region is CASSSRDSNQPQHF. The DNA of the CDR3 is TGTGCCAGCAGTAGTAGGGACAGTAATCAGCCCCAGCATTTT.